Presented here are 31 T cell receptor beta chains from one specimen sequenced in a study of blood T cell repertoires in COVID-19. Here immunoSEQ multiplex PCR was the method, and the copy in TCRdb shows in-frame clones only, minus some. The sample shows around 300,000 clones, approximately 91% of them seen only once. Input material: peripheral blood. The origin of the receptors is a woman in her forties who had recovered from COVID-19.

The genes are TRBV21-1 and TRBJ1-4; TRBD1 is the table's D call and was not checked against the DNA. TRBV21-1 is shown as a pseudogene. The CDR3 sequence is 16 residues long. This chain's CDR3 is CASIPGHRATNEKLFF. The CDR3, as DNA: TGTGCCAGCATTCCGGGACATCGTGCAACTAATGAAAAACTGTTTTTT.

The V call is TRBV19, the J call TRBJ2-6, with TRBD1 matching over 7 bases. The CDR3 length is 15 residues. V gave up 7 bases and J gave up 4 bases; unmatched junction bases: 7. Germline CDR1 is LNHDA and CDR2 is SQIVND (reference sequence). The CDR3 protein is CASTKRGQGANVLTF. The CDR3 DNA reads as TGTGCCAGTACCAAAAGGGGGCAGGGGGCCAACGTCCTGACTTTC. Drawing the rest from reference TRBV19 and TRBJ2-6, the complete variable domain is DGGITQSPKYLFRKEGQNVTLSCEQNLNHDAMYWYRQDPGQGLRLIYYSQIVNDFQKGDIAEGYSVSREKKESFPLTVTSAQKNPTAFYLCASTKRGQGANVLTFGAGSRLTVL.

The chain employs TRBV7-6 and TRBJ2-3, with D possibly being TRBD2 (6 bases). Trimming left V 4 bases short and J 0 bases short, with 11 bases between. This CDR3 comprises 15 residues. Germline CDR1 reads SGHVS; CDR2 reads FNYEAQ. CDR3 sequence (DNA): TGTGCCAGCAGCTCACTAGCCCATAGCACAGATACGCAGTATTTT. Translation: CASSSLAHSTDTQYF.

This clone occurred once. The rearrangement uses TRBV10-3 and TRBJ2-7; perhaps TRBD1 as D (6 bases). Germline loops: CDR1 ENHRY, CDR2 SYGVKD. V dropped 6 bases and J dropped 2 bases, with 20 bases sitting between them. The CDR3 loop spans 16 amino acids. The chain's CDR3 is CAIRSGTQGEPYEQYF. Written as DNA, the CDR3 is TGTGCCATCAGGTCGGGGACACAAGGGGAACCCTACGAGCAGTACTTC.

The rearrangement uses TRBV4-1 and TRBJ1-1; perhaps TRBD1 as D (5 bases). This CDR3 is 17 amino acids long. Looked up from germline, CDR1 is MGHRA and CDR2 is YSYEKL. V dropped 0 bases and J dropped 0 bases, with 14 bases sitting between them. The CDR3 nucleotides are TGCGCCAGCAGCCAAGAGCCCCAGACAGCAATGAACACTGAAGCTTTCTTT. It codes for CASSQEPQTAMNTEAFF.

This chain links TRBV11-2 with TRBJ2-7, with a tentative D call TRBD2 (6 bases). The CDR3 is 15 residues long. Trimming pared 5 bases from V and 0 bases from J, leaving 14 bases between. Germline loops: CDR1 SGHAT, CDR2 FQNNGV. The CDR3 reads CASSRSSGNSYEQYF. The CDR3 region has the DNA TGTGCCAGCAGCCGTAGTAGCGGAAACTCCTACGAGCAGTACTTC.

The rearrangement uses TRBV7-9 and TRBJ1-1, with D tentatively TRBD1 (5 bases). Deletions cut 8 bases from V and 1 base from J, with 14 bases between. Germline V gene lookup returns CDR1 SEHNR and CDR2 FQNEAQ (reference sequence). This CDR3 region has 14 residues. This CDR3 is CASERRASNTEAFF. The CDR3 region has the DNA TGTGCCAGCGAACGCAGGGCTTCGAACACTGAAGCTTTCTTT.

The count of this clone is one. This chain links TRBV19 with TRBJ1-1; D is undetermined. Germline assignment: CDR1 LNHDA and CDR2 SQIVND (reference sequence). This CDR3 is 10 amino acids long. Trimming pared 8 bases from V and 8 bases from J, leaving 9 bases between. Written as DNA, the CDR3 is TGTGCCAGTTTAGGAGGGGAAGCTTTCTTT. The encoded protein is CASLGGEAFF.

As for this clone: The same CDR3 is also encoded by other DNA sequences in this sample. This chain uses TRBV27 with TRBJ2-1; D unclear. V shed 3 bases and J shed 0 bases, with 6 bases lying between them. Germline CDR1 reads MNHEY; CDR2 reads SMNVEV (reference sequence). This CDR3 comprises 14 residues. CDR3 loop: CASSLRSSYNEQFF. The CDR3 DNA is TGTGCCAGCAGTTTGAGATCCTCCTACAATGAGCAGTTCTTC.

The genes are TRBV6-5 and TRBJ2-7; 8 nucleotides agree with TRBD2. J lost 6 bases, V lost 10 bases, and 14 bases had no gene match. Germline lookup yields CDR1 MNHEY and CDR2 SVGAGI. The CDR3 has 14 amino acids. The CDR3 loop is CATHPLAGGGEQYF. The DNA for the CDR3 is TGTGCCACCCACCCGCTGGCGGGAGGAGGCGAGCAGTACTTC.

This chain connects TRBV10-3 to TRBJ2-1, with D possibly matching TRBD2 (5 bases). The CDR3 consists of 13 residues. V lost 6 bases and J lost 5, with 11 bases in between. Germline V gene sequence: CDR1 ENHRY, CDR2 SYGVKD. The CDR3 DNA sequence: TGTGCCATCAGCCTTGGACTGAACAATGAGCAGTTCTTC. Translating gives CAISLGLNNEQFF.

Only one count was recorded for this clone. This chain connects TRBV28 to TRBJ2-5; 10 bases are a match to TRBD2. The germline V gene encodes CDR1 MDHEN and CDR2 SYDVKM. The CDR3 has 16 amino acids. V trimming: 1 base; J trimming: 3 bases; junction bases outside the gene matches: 5. The CDR3 loop is CASSLFGLAGEETQYF. The CDR3 region has the DNA TGTGCCAGCAGTTTATTCGGGCTAGCGGGAGAAGAGACCCAGTACTTC.

This clone was seen only once. The V call is TRBV5-4, the J call TRBJ2-1; tentative D call: TRBD1 (6 bases). The CDR3 totals 16 residues. CDR1 is SGHNT and CDR2 is YYREEE in the germline V gene (reference sequence). The V end was cut by 4 bases, the J end by 0 bases, with 14 bases between. CDR3 region: CASSRGQTSSYNEQFF. The CDR3 nucleotides are TGTGCCAGCAGCCGCGGACAGACGAGCTCCTACAATGAGCAGTTCTTC.

This chain connects TRBV7-9 to TRBJ1-5; D remains unclear. V shed 1 base and J shed 1 base, with 11 bases lying between them. The germline V gene has CDR1 SEHNR and CDR2 FQNEAQ (reference sequence). The CDR3 length is 16 residues. CDR3 loop: CASSLGVSRSNQPQHF. CDR3 sequence (DNA): TGTGCCAGCAGCTTAGGCGTGTCCAGGAGCAATCAGCCCCAGCATTTT.

The J gene is TRBJ1-2, the V gene TRBV27; 7 bases match TRBD1. Germline CDR1 MNHEY, CDR2 SMNVEV (reference sequence). The CDR3 consists of 12 residues. The junction had 7 bases not matched to a gene; V was cut back by 6 bases and J by 9 bases. This CDR3 reads CASRNNRGSYTF. CDR3 DNA sequence: TGTGCCAGCAGAAACAACAGGGGAAGCTACACCTTC.

V is TRBV27 and J is TRBJ2-5; a possible D gene is TRBD1 (5 bases). Germline CDR1 and CDR2: MNHEY and SMNVEV (reference sequence). CDR3 length: 13 amino acids. Trimming took off 3 bases at V and 6 bases at J, with 11 bases between the two ends. The CDR3 sequence is CASSFQGLQTQYF. The CDR3 DNA reads as TGTGCCAGCAGTTTTCAGGGTTTACAGACCCAGTACTTC.

This clone is a singleton in its sample. This chain links TRBV11-3 with TRBJ1-2; 8 bases match TRBD1. Trimming cost V 1 base and J 5 bases; bases outside gene matches: 9. This CDR3 contains 16 residues. CDR1 and CDR2 (germline): SGHNT, YENEEA. The CDR3 protein is CASSLGDRTGGYGYTF. The CDR3 nucleotides are TGTGCCAGCAGCTTAGGGGACAGGACAGGAGGGTATGGCTACACCTTC.

The gene calls are TRBV5-4 and TRBJ2-3, with TRBD2 identical over 10 bases. Trimming at V came to 4 bases and at J to 9 bases, leaving 11 bases not matched to a gene. Germline V lookup: CDR1 SGHNT, CDR2 YYREEE (reference sequence). The CDR3 is 15 residues long. CDR3 loop: CASSLAGTSELTQYF. In nucleotides, the CDR3 is TGTGCCAGCAGCCTTGCCGGGACTAGCGAGTTAACGCAGTATTTT.

This chain uses TRBV29-1 with TRBJ2-2; the D is unclear. Trimming cost V 2 bases and J 1 base, with 5 bases left between them. Germline assignment: CDR1 SQVTM and CDR2 ANQGSEA. This CDR3 has 13 residues. CDR3: CSVEILNTGELFF. CDR3 DNA: TGCAGCGTTGAAATCCTGAACACCGGGGAGCTGTTTTTT.

V is TRBV19 and J is TRBJ1-5; TRBD1 matches 8 bases. The germline CDR1 and CDR2 sequences are LNHDA and SQIVND (reference sequence). This CDR3 comprises 14 residues. After removal of 9 bases from V and 1 base from J, the junction contained 5 bases not matched to a gene. The CDR3 region is CASAGQESNQPQHF. Here the CDR3 DNA reads TGTGCCAGCGCGGGACAGGAGAGCAATCAGCCCCAGCATTTT. The entire variable domain, with the rest obtained from reference TRBV19 and TRBJ1-5, is as follows: DGGITQSPKYLFRKEGQNVTLSCEQNLNHDAMYWYRQDPGQGLRLIYYSQIVNDFQKGDIAEGYSVSREKKESFPLTVTSAQKNPTAFYLCASAGQESNQPQHFGDGTRLSIL.

The chain couples TRBV4-2 to TRBJ2-3, with TRBD2 identical over 8 bases. With V trimmed by 2 bases and J by 2 bases, 3 bases remained unmatched. Germline V gives CDR1 LGHNA, CDR2 YNFKEQ. CDR3 length equals 15 residues. The CDR3 sequence is CASSQSSGSTDTQYF. CDR3 coding DNA: TGTGCCAGCAGCCAATCTAGCGGGTCCACAGATACGCAGTATTTT.

This sequence joins TRBV27 and TRBJ2-1, with TRBD1 as a possible D gene (6 bases). The CDR3 runs to 17 residues. In germline, CDR1 is MNHEY, CDR2 SMNVEV (reference sequence). V lost 5 bases to trimming and J lost 1 base, with 18 bases between them. CDR3 bases: TGTGCCAGCAGTAGTATAGCAGGGGCCCCTTCCTACAATGAGCAGTTCTTC. This encodes CASSSIAGAPSYNEQFF.

This rearrangement joins TRBV19 to TRBJ1-1; D unresolved. V lost 5 bases to trimming and J lost 1 base, with 11 bases between them. CDR1 is LNHDA, CDR2 SQIVND, per germline (reference sequence). The CDR3 is 14 residues long. CDR3 in amino acids: CASSHREPNTEAFF. For the CDR3, the DNA is TGTGCCAGTAGTCATCGGGAACCGAACACTGAAGCTTTCTTT.

The rearrangement uses TRBV5-8 and TRBJ2-2; 8 positions match TRBD1. The CDR3 covers 14 residues. Per the germline V gene, CDR1 is SGHTS and CDR2 is YDEGEE. The junction had 11 bases not matched to a gene; V was cut back by 9 bases and J by 7 bases. The CDR3 sequence is CATVDRGVGGELFF. CDR3 DNA: TGTGCCACCGTCGACAGGGGAGTAGGCGGGGAGCTGTTTTTT.

The J gene is TRBJ2-1, the V gene TRBV27; D is perhaps TRBD2 (5 bases). The CDR3 sequence is 16 residues long. Trimming cost V 3 bases and J 1 base, with 13 bases left between them. Germline V lookup: CDR1 MNHEY, CDR2 SMNVEV (reference sequence). The DNA for the CDR3 is TGTGCCAGCAGTTTTTATCTAGCCGGTTCCTACAATGAGCAGTTCTTC. Translating gives CASSFYLAGSYNEQFF.

This clone has a single count. This rearrangement joins TRBV5-1 to TRBJ2-2, with D maybe TRBD1 (6 bases). V dropped 0 bases and J dropped 0 bases, with 9 bases sitting between them. CDR1 is SGHRS, CDR2 YFSETQ, per germline. This CDR3 region has 16 residues. The CDR3 bases are TGCGCCAGCAGCTTGGTGGCAGGGGCGAACACCGGGGAGCTGTTTTTT. Amino acid sequence: CASSLVAGANTGELFF.

The chain is built from TRBV30 and TRBJ1-3; 7 nucleotides agree with TRBD1. The CDR3 extends over 14 amino acids. Trimming removed 2 bases from V and 3 bases from J; junction bases left unmatched: 4. CDR1 is GTSNPN and CDR2 is SVGIG in the germline V gene (reference sequence). The CDR3 nucleotides are TGTGCCTGGAGTCCCGGGACAGTTGGAAACACCATATATTTT. This codes for CAWSPGTVGNTIYF.

The count of this clone is one. V is TRBV5-1 and J is TRBJ2-7; D gene unclear. V dropped 1 base and J dropped 1 base, with 9 bases sitting between them. The germline CDR1 and CDR2 sequences are SGHRS and YFSETQ. This CDR3 region has 14 residues. DNA of the CDR3: TGCGCCAGCAGCTTGAGTTCGGAGTCCTACGAGCAGTACTTC. It is translated as CASSLSSESYEQYF.

The chain employs TRBV27 and TRBJ2-6, with D tentatively TRBD2 (6 bases). Germline V lookup: CDR1 MNHEY, CDR2 SMNVEV (reference sequence). With 4 bases removed from V and 3 bases from J, the gap between germline ends came to 13 bases. The CDR3 has 16 residues. The CDR3 region is CASSSPTSSGANVLTF. CDR3 sequence (DNA): TGTGCCAGCAGTTCCCCGACTAGTAGTGGGGCCAACGTCCTGACTTTC.

This clone was detected a few times. The chain links TRBV7-2 to TRBJ2-3; 7 bases line up with TRBD2. In germline, CDR1 is SGHTA, CDR2 FQGNSA. Trimming removed 2 bases from V and 1 base from J; junction bases left unmatched: 3. This CDR3 has 15 amino acids. The CDR3 DNA is TGTGCCAGCAGCTTACTAGCGGAGGGCACAGATACGCAGTATTTT. As protein: CASSLLAEGTDTQYF. The full variable domain, completed using reference TRBV7-2 and TRBJ2-3, is GAGVSQSPSNKVTEKGKDVELRCDPISGHTALYWYRQSLGQGLEFLIYFQGNSAPDKSGLPSDRFSAERTGGSVSTLTIQRTQQEDSAVYLCASSLLAEGTDTQYFGPGTRLTVL.

This chain uses TRBV24-1 with TRBJ2-1; 12 bases match TRBD2. J lost 9 bases, V lost 7 bases, and 9 bases had no gene match. CDR1 is KGHDR and CDR2 is SFDVKD in the germline V gene. This CDR3 region has 15 residues. The chain's CDR3 is CATSRLTSGSTEQFF. The CDR3 DNA sequence: TGTGCCACCAGCCGACTGACTAGCGGGAGTACTGAGCAGTTCTTC.